The 30 T cell receptor beta chains below all came from one sample that was sequenced in a study of identical twins' blood T cells. TCRdb fed the 5' RACE reads into MiXCR, producing one record per CDR3 protein. The sample includes hundreds of thousands of distinct CDR3 sequences, 25% to 35% of them seen just once. The sample was PBMCs. All receptors derive from a woman aged 18-55 years in good health.

The chain uses TRBV10-1 and TRBJ2-1, with a weak D call TRBD1 (5 bases). V lost 7 bases to trimming and J lost 6 bases, with 13 bases between them. Per germline, CDR1 WNHNN and CDR2 SYGVQD (reference sequence). The CDR3 length is 13 residues. CDR3 nucleotides: TGCGCCAGCACTGACAGTCTCGCCAATGAGCAGTTCTTC. It is translated as CASTDSLANEQFF.

The rearrangement joins TRBV7-8 to TRBJ1-1; possibly TRBD1 for D (6 bases). Trimming shortened V by 4 bases and J by 6 bases, and 12 bases separated the two germline ends. The CDR3 runs 13 residues. Germline assignment: CDR1 SGHVS and CDR2 FQNEAQ. CDR3 bases: TGTGCCAGCAGCTCGATACAGGGTCCTGAAGCTTTCTTT. Translation: CASSSIQGPEAFF.

A few counts support this clonotype. This chain connects TRBV13 to TRBJ1-2, with D uncertain. The CDR3 runs 12 residues. Trimming took off 6 bases at V and 8 bases at J, with 13 bases between the two ends. Germline V gives CDR1 PRHDT, CDR2 FYEKMQ (reference sequence). This CDR3 reads CASRNNQGGYTF. DNA of the CDR3: TGTGCCAGCAGAAACAATCAAGGGGGCTACACCTTC.

This clonotype turned up a few times. This chain connects TRBV20-1 to TRBJ1-2, with 8 bases matching TRBD1. The CDR3 has 13 amino acids. CDR1 DFQATT and CDR2 SNEGSKA come from the germline V gene (reference sequence). V lost 2 bases and J lost 8; bases outside the gene matches: 7. In DNA form, the CDR3 reads TGCAGTGCTAGACCCCAGGGGGCGAGAGGCTACACCTTC. Its protein is CSARPQGARGYTF.

The genes are TRBV11-2 and TRBJ1-4; D uncertain. This CDR3 is 16 amino acids long. The germline V and J ends were trimmed by 1 base and 0 bases, with 9 bases remaining between them. Germline CDR1 and CDR2: SGHAT and FQNNGV. CDR3 protein: CASSLGRTATNEKLFF. DNA for the CDR3: TGTGCCAGCAGCTTAGGCAGAACAGCAACTAATGAAAAACTGTTTTTT.

This clonotype was counted a few times. The V call is TRBV29-1, the J call TRBJ1-1; 7 bases are shared with TRBD1. The germline gives CDR1 SQVTM, CDR2 ANQGSEA. The CDR3 is made up of 13 amino acids. V trimming: 5 bases; J trimming: 5 bases; junction bases outside the gene matches: 8. The CDR3 bases are TGCAGCGTTCCCGAGACAGGGATAACTGAAGCTTTCTTT. This codes for CSVPETGITEAFF.

This clonotype occurred a few times. CDR3 residues: CSARREGKRNTGELFF. As DNA, the CDR3 is TGCAGTGCCCGCCGCGAAGGGAAAAGGAACACCGGGGAGCTGTTTTTT. The rearrangement joins TRBV20-1 to TRBJ2-2; D remains unclear. Germline V CDR1 and CDR2: DFQATT, SNEGSKA (reference sequence). Between the trimmed V and J ends, which lost 6 bases and 1 base, there was a span of 18 bases. The CDR3 runs 16 residues.

This clonotype was counted a few times. The chain uses TRBV5-1 and TRBJ1-3, with 8 bases matching TRBD1. Germline V lookup: CDR1 SGHRS, CDR2 YFSETQ. V lost 0 bases and J lost 6; bases outside the gene matches: 8. The CDR3 consists of 16 residues. The CDR3 here is CASSLDYGQGKNTIYF. CDR3 in DNA: TGCGCCAGCAGCTTGGACTATGGACAGGGAAAAAACACCATATATTTT.

This clonotype was picked up a small number of times. This chain uses TRBV20-1 with TRBJ1-3, with D maybe TRBD1 (6 bases). CDR3 length equals 17 residues. The V end was cut by 0 bases, the J end by 0 bases, with 15 bases between. Per the germline V gene, CDR1 is DFQATT and CDR2 is SNEGSKA (reference sequence). The CDR3 DNA reads as TGCAGTGCTAGAGATCATCGGGGGCCCCTCTCTGGAAACACCATATATTTT. This sequence encodes CSARDHRGPLSGNTIYF.

This clonotype was detected a few times. The chain carries TRBV20-1 and TRBJ1-1; D remains unclear. Between the trimmed V and J ends, which lost 2 bases and 6 bases, there was a span of 10 bases. This CDR3 is 12 amino acids long. Germline assignment: CDR1 DFQATT and CDR2 SNEGSKA (reference sequence). The CDR3 DNA is TGCAGTGCTAGAATGTGGAGGGCTGAAGCTTTCTTT. It codes for CSARMWRAEAFF.

On this clonotype itself: The junction differs from germline at one of its ends, possibly a read error. This chain connects TRBV6-5 to TRBJ2-1; the D gene is possibly TRBD2 (6 bases). This CDR3 is 15 amino acids long. CDR1 is MNHEY, CDR2 SVGAGI, per germline. CDR3 coding DNA: TGTGCCAACAGTTACGTTGCGGGGTCTTGGAATGAGCAGTTCTTC. This codes for CANSYVAGSWNEQFF.

In the case of this clonotype: Since a much larger clone is just one base distant, this may be a read error. CDR3: CACSLGGPGNTIYF. As DNA, the CDR3 is TGTGCCTGCAGCTTAGGTGGACCGGGAAACACCATATATTTT. This chain uses TRBV11-2 with TRBJ1-3; D not certain. The CDR3 is 14 residues long. Germline CDR1 and CDR2: SGHAT and FQNNGV.

V is TRBV5-1 and J is TRBJ2-2; no definite D call. Germline V lookup: CDR1 SGHRS, CDR2 YFSETQ. The ends were cut back, 0 bases at V and 4 bases at J, with 13 bases in the middle. The CDR3 is 16 residues long. CDR3 coding DNA: TGCGCCAGCAGCTTGGCTTGGCAGGAGCTCACCGGGGAGCTGTTTTTT. Translated, it gives CASSLAWQELTGELFF.

The chain couples TRBV6-6 to TRBJ1-1, with TRBD1 identical over 7 bases. The CDR3 is 16 amino acids. V shed 10 bases, J shed 0 bases, and the junction held 14 bases outside the gene matches. Germline assignment: CDR1 MNHNY and CDR2 SVGAGI (reference sequence). CDR3 sequence: CAITLGPTGMNTEAFF. CDR3 sequence (DNA): TGTGCCATCACTCTAGGGCCGACAGGGATGAACACTGAAGCTTTCTTT.

CDR3 DNA: TGCGCCAGCGGCCTGGACGGGCCCCAGCATTTT. Protein product: CASGLDGPQHF. The rearrangement uses TRBV5-1 and TRBJ1-5; D is uncertain. This CDR3 is built from 11 residues. V was shortened by 7 bases and J by 9 bases, with 11 bases between the two germline ends. CDR1 is SGHRS, CDR2 YFSETQ, per germline. Using reference TRBV5-1 and TRBJ1-5 for the parts outside the CDR3, the full variable domain is KAGVTQTPRYLIKTRGQQVTLSCSPISGHRSVSWYQQTPGQGLQFLFEYFSETQRNKGNFPGRFSGRQFSNSRSEMNVSTLELGDSALYLCASGLDGPQHFGDGTRLSIL.

Concerning this clonotype: Sequence at one end of the junction differs from germline and may be a read error. This rearrangement joins TRBV27 to TRBJ2-1; 8 positions agree with TRBD2. This CDR3 is built from 15 residues. CDR1 is MNHEY, CDR2 SMNVEV, per germline (reference sequence). The CDR3 DNA reads TGTGCCAGCAGTTACGGCGGGAGGAGCGACAATGGGCAGTTCTTC. It translates to CASSYGGRSDNGQFF.

This clonotype was counted a few times. The chain carries TRBV2 and TRBJ2-7, with D unclear. The CDR3 is made up of 11 amino acids. The germline V gene encodes CDR1 SNHLY and CDR2 FYNNEI. V lost 3 bases, J lost 3 bases, and 3 bases lay in between. CDR3 in DNA: TGTGCCAGCAGTGACAACTACGAGCAGTACTTC. It translates to CASSDNYEQYF.

On this clonotype itself: A much larger clone differs by one base, so this may be a read error. The chain links TRBV20-1 to TRBJ1-1, with D possibly TRBD1 on 5 matching bases. The V end was cut by 7 bases, the J end by 1 base, with 19 bases between. The CDR3 contains 15 residues. Germline V gene sequence: CDR1 DFQATT, CDR2 SNEGSKA (reference sequence). CDR3 region: CSVSLDGARNTEAFF. CDR3 sequence (DNA): TGCAGTGTTAGCCTGGATGGGGCCAGGAACACTGAAGCTTTCTTT.

This clonotype was recorded a few times. V is TRBV6-6 and J is TRBJ1-1; the D gene is possibly TRBD1 (5 bases). There are 18 residues in the CDR3. V was shortened by 6 bases and J by 1 base, with 24 bases between the two germline ends. Germline values: CDR1 MNHNY, CDR2 SVGAGI (reference sequence). CDR3 protein: CASRKTGDVVGGNTEAFF. The CDR3 DNA sequence: TGTGCCAGCAGGAAGACCGGAGACGTAGTTGGGGGGAACACTGAAGCTTTCTTT.

In its sample, this clonotype was seen a few times. This chain joins TRBV28 and TRBJ2-6, with D maybe TRBD1 (5 bases). CDR1 and CDR2 (germline): MDHEN, SYDVKM. The CDR3 spans 17 residues. V was clipped by 3 bases and J by 0 bases, with 12 bases between them. The chain's CDR3 is CASSFGDSFSGANVLTF. The CDR3 DNA is TGTGCCAGCAGTTTTGGCGACAGCTTCTCTGGGGCCAACGTCCTGACTTTC. The complete variable domain, with remaining parts taken from reference TRBV28 and TRBJ2-6, reads DVKVTQSSRYLVKRTGEKVFLECVQDMDHENMFWYRQDPGLGLRLIYFSYDVKMKEKGDIPEGYSVSREKKERFSLILESASTNQTSMYLCASSFGDSFSGANVLTFGAGSRLTVL.

This rearrangement joins TRBV30 to TRBJ2-7; D gene ambiguous. Trimming left V 2 bases short and J 1 base short, with 6 bases between. This CDR3 region has 12 residues. CDR1 and CDR2 from the germline V gene are GTSNPN and SVGIG (reference sequence). For the CDR3, the DNA is TGTGCCTGGAGTAAACTGTCCTACGAGCAGTACTTC. Translation gives CAWSKLSYEQYF.

Worth noting for this clonotype: Its ends do not fully match the called genes, so a read error is possible. The V gene is TRBV24-1, the J gene TRBJ1-1; 7 nucleotides match TRBD1. Germline V gene sequence: CDR1 KGHDR, CDR2 SFDVKD. This CDR3 is 14 amino acids long. The CDR3 is CVTSDFTRGTGAFF. Written as DNA, the CDR3 is TGTGTCACCAGTGATTTTACCAGGGGGACGGGAGCTTTCTTT.

On this clonotype: Germline is not matched at one junction end, which may reflect a read error. V usage is TRBV12-3 or TRBV12-4 and J usage is TRBJ1-2; D is uncertain. This CDR3 is 15 amino acids long. CDR3: CASSLRIGTGYGHTF. CDR3 coding DNA: TGTGCCAGCAGTTTAAGAATAGGAACGGGCTATGGCCACACCTTC.

The DNA for the CDR3 is TGTGCCAGCCGAAAAAACCTATCTGGGGGACGATCCTCTGAAGCTTTCTTT. It specifies CASRKNLSGGRSSEAFF. This chain uses TRBV6-2 or TRBV6-3 with TRBJ1-1, with D possibly matching TRBD1 (5 bases). V dropped 8 bases and J dropped 6 bases, with 28 bases sitting between them. The CDR3 loop spans 17 amino acids. The germline V gene encodes CDR1 MNHEY and CDR2 SVGEGT.

The chain employs TRBV20-1 and TRBJ2-3, with 9 bases that match TRBD2. Trimming removed 1 base from V and 1 base from J; junction bases left unmatched: 3. Germline CDR1 reads DFQATT; CDR2 reads SNEGSKA (reference sequence). The CDR3 covers 15 residues. CDR3 protein: CSARAASGGTDTQYF. CDR3 nucleotides: TGCAGTGCTAGAGCTGCTAGCGGGGGCACAGATACGCAGTATTTT.

This chain connects TRBV9 to TRBJ1-2, with D perhaps TRBD1 (5 bases). This CDR3 contains 15 residues. Between the trimmed V and J ends, which lost 3 bases and 3 bases, there was a span of 15 bases. CDR1 SGDLS and CDR2 YYNGEE come from the germline V gene. The CDR3 sequence: CASSATGTAYYGYTF. The CDR3 region has the DNA TGTGCCAGCAGCGCGACCGGGACGGCGTACTATGGCTACACCTTC.

Concerning this clonotype: A junction boundary mismatches the germline segment, possibly from a read error. The V call is TRBV12-3 or TRBV12-4, the J call TRBJ1-1; TRBD1 is a possible D gene (5 bases). CDR3 length: 12 residues. The CDR3 region is CVSRTRVTEAFF. Written as DNA, the CDR3 is TGTGTCAGCAGAACCAGGGTAACTGAAGCTTTCTTT.

V is TRBV14 and J is TRBJ2-3; a weak D match, TRBD2 (5 bases). The CDR3 length is 15 residues. The germline V gene encodes CDR1 SGHDN and CDR2 FVKESK. Trimming took 1 base from V and 5 from J, leaving 13 bases between them. This CDR3 is CASSQGTAAGDTQYF. DNA of the CDR3: TGTGCCAGCAGCCAAGGAACAGCGGCGGGAGATACGCAGTATTTT. The full variable domain, its missing parts supplied by reference TRBV14 and TRBJ2-3, is EAGVTQFPSHSVIEKGQTVTLRCDPISGHDNLYWYRRVMGKEIKFLLHFVKESKQDESGMPNNRFLAERTGGTYSTLKVQPAELEDSGVYFCASSQGTAAGDTQYFGPGTRLTVL.

The chain has TRBV25-1 and TRBJ2-3, with D perhaps TRBD1 (5 bases). This CDR3 contains 15 residues. Per germline, CDR1 MGHDK and CDR2 SYGVNS. V lost 2 bases, J lost 2 bases, and 11 bases lay in between. CDR3 region: CASSERAGFTDTQYF. In DNA, the CDR3 is TGTGCCAGCAGTGAACGGGCAGGGTTCACAGATACGCAGTATTTT.

There are many counts of this clonotype. V is TRBV29-1 and J is TRBJ2-3; D possibly corresponds to TRBD2 (5 bases). The V gene's germline CDR1 is SQVTM and CDR2 ANQGSEA. This CDR3 region has 13 residues. The germline V and J ends were trimmed by 7 bases and 2 bases, with 13 bases remaining between them. The CDR3 reads CSAGRGTTDTQYF. The CDR3 DNA sequence: TGCAGCGCGGGCCGGGGTACCACAGATACGCAGTATTTT.